Listed here are 2 T cell receptor beta chains from one sample, sequenced in a study of beta chain features in type 1 diabetes. As every portion of the isolated RNA was reverse transcribed, the sequencing read expressed TCRB transcripts. Sequencing was performed with immunoSEQ multiplex PCR; in TCRdb, only in-frame clones are kept and a portion is missing. Of some 410,000 clones in the sample, approximately 14% are singletons; the top ten hold about 0.034%. The sequencing input was naive CD4+ T cells from blood. Receptors were obtained from a man under 40 in good health.

This clone was detected many times. As DNA, the CDR3 is TGCGCCAGCAGCCTCCCAGGACAGGGCGACATTCAGTACTTC. Encoded protein: CASSLPGQGDIQYF. The J gene is TRBJ2-4, the V gene TRBV4-1, with 8 bases aligning to TRBD1. Germline-derived CDR1 and CDR2 are MGHRA and YSYEKL. The junction had 7 bases not matched to a gene; V was cut back by 4 bases and J by 8 bases. The CDR3 contains 14 residues.

J is TRBJ2-1 and V is TRBV27, with D unresolved. The germline gives CDR1 MNHEY, CDR2 SMNVEV (reference sequence). The length of the CDR3 is 12 residues. Trimming shortened V by 3 bases and J by 9 bases, and 9 bases separated the two germline ends. The CDR3 DNA follows: TGTGCCAGCAGTTTCTCTGTGGGTGAGCAGTTCTTC. It is translated as CASSFSVGEQFF.